This is a list of T cell receptor beta chains from one sample in a study of blood T cell repertoires in COVID-19. TCRdb's copy holds only in-frame clones and misses some; the assay was immunoSEQ multiplex PCR. The data contain about 110,000 clones, approximately 81% of them singletons. The sample taken for sequencing was peripheral blood. These receptors were collected from a human donor in a cohort sampled during active COVID-19. Each CDR3 is given with its conserved first and last residue. Each record gives: CDR3 DNA, CDR3 protein, V gene, J gene, clone size, D gene. D genes are given only for firm matches. A row's size may be missing; if present it is once, few, many or a size class.

TGTGCCAGCAAACCTAGTGGACAGGGGTCCTCCGAGCAGTACTTC	CASKPSGQGSSEQYF	TRBV3-1/TRBV3-2	TRBJ2-7	.	TRBD1
TGTGCCACCAGTCTTGCGGGGCTCTCCTACGAGCAGTACTTC	CATSLAGLSYEQYF	TRBV6-2/TRBV6-3	TRBJ2-7	once	.
TGTGCCAGCTCACCACGGGGGGAGAACACAGATACGCAGTATTTT	CASSPRGENTDTQYF	TRBV18	TRBJ2-3	.	.
TGTGCCAGCAGGAGGGGGCAGTCCTACAATGAGCAGTTCTTC	CASRRGQSYNEQFF	TRBV6-5	TRBJ2-1	medium-sized	TRBD1
TGTGCCAGCACCGTTGGACAGGGGGGTCACTACACCTTC	CASTVGQGGHYTF	TRBV5-6	TRBJ1-2	.	TRBD1
TGCGCCAGCAGCTTGGGGTTTGGTCAGTCCTACGAGCAGTACTTC	CASSLGFGQSYEQYF	TRBV5-1	TRBJ2-7	.	.
TGTGCCAGCAGTACAGGACAATGGGTTGGCGGCTACACCTTC	CASSTGQWVGGYTF	TRBV28	TRBJ1-2	.	.
TGTGCCAGCAGCCCCCGGGACAGGGGGCGCGATGAGCAGTTCTTC	CASSPRDRGRDEQFF	TRBV6-5	TRBJ2-1	.	TRBD1
TGTGCCAGTTACAGGGGTTACTCTGGAAACACCATATATTTT	CASYRGYSGNTIYF	TRBV2	TRBJ1-3	.	TRBD1
TGTGCCAGCAGTCTCCGACAGGAAGGTCAGCCCCAGCATTTT	CASSLRQEGQPQHF	TRBV27	TRBJ1-5	.	.
TGTGCCAGCAGGGCGGGACAGGCGAACACTGAAGCTTTCTTT	CASRAGQANTEAFF	TRBV6-4	TRBJ1-1	few	TRBD1
TGTGCCAGCAGCTTAGGGCTCCGGGGGGGCTACACCTTC	CASSLGLRGGYTF	TRBV11-2	TRBJ1-2	.	.
TGTGCCAGTAGTACGACAGGGACAGGACTGCGCAATCAGCCCCAGCATTTT	CASSTTGTGLRNQPQHF	TRBV19	TRBJ1-5	.	TRBD1
TGCGCCAGCAGCCAAGATCTCGACAGGGTCAATGAGCAGTTCTTC	CASSQDLDRVNEQFF	TRBV4-3	TRBJ2-1	.	TRBD1
TGCGCCAGCAGCGCGGGCAGGGGCCCCCCGGGCACTGAAGCTTTCTTT	CASSAGRGPPGTEAFF	TRBV5-1	TRBJ1-1	.	.
TGTGCCAGCACCCAAGGGGCTGGAAACACCATATATTTT	CASTQGAGNTIYF	TRBV7-2	TRBJ1-3	.	.
TGTGCCAGCAGCCCCGGGGGGTTCACCGGGGAGCTGTTTTTT	CASSPGGFTGELFF	TRBV7-8	TRBJ2-2	.	TRBD2
TGTGCCACCAGTGAACTGGGCAATCAGCCCCAGCATTTT	CATSELGNQPQHF	TRBV24-1	TRBJ1-5	.	.
TGCAGTGCTAGTCCCGAAGGGGATCAGCCCCAGCATTTT	CSASPEGDQPQHF	TRBV20-1	TRBJ1-5	.	.
TGCGCCAGCAGCATATACAGGGGGCACGGCACAGATACGCAGTATTTT	CASSIYRGHGTDTQYF	TRBV5-1	TRBJ2-3	.	TRBD1
TGTGCCAGCAGCGAAAGACAGGGGGCGGACACCGGGGAGCTGTTTTTT	CASSERQGADTGELFF	TRBV7-9	TRBJ2-2	.	TRBD1
TGTGCCAGCAGCGTAATCCCGTCAGCTGAAGCTTTCTTT	CASSVIPSAEAFF	TRBV9	TRBJ1-1	.	.
TGTGCCACCAGCAGAGATATGACAGAGAGCTCCTACAATGAGCAGTTCTTC	CATSRDMTESSYNEQFF	TRBV15	TRBJ2-1	.	.
TGTGCCAGCAGTTTGAGGACTAGCGGGGGGGTACAGACGCAGTATTTT	CASSLRTSGGVQTQYF	TRBV27	TRBJ2-3	.	TRBD2
TGTGCCAGCAGTCGCCGGGGAACTAGCGGGGGGGCCCTCCACACAGATACGCAGTATTTT	CASSRRGTSGGALHTDTQYF	TRBV11-3	TRBJ2-3	.	TRBD2
TGTGCCAGCAGTCCCGGGATGGCGGGGACGAACACTGAAGCTTTCTTT	CASSPGMAGTNTEAFF	TRBV28	TRBJ1-1	.	.
TGTGCCAGCAGTTACAAAACACCGGGACAGGGGGACACCATATATTTT	CASSYKTPGQGDTIYF	TRBV6-5	TRBJ1-3	once	TRBD1
TGTGCCAGCAGTTACTTTCAGGCCGGGAACGAGCAGTACTTC	CASSYFQAGNEQYF	TRBV6-2/TRBV6-3	TRBJ2-7	.	.